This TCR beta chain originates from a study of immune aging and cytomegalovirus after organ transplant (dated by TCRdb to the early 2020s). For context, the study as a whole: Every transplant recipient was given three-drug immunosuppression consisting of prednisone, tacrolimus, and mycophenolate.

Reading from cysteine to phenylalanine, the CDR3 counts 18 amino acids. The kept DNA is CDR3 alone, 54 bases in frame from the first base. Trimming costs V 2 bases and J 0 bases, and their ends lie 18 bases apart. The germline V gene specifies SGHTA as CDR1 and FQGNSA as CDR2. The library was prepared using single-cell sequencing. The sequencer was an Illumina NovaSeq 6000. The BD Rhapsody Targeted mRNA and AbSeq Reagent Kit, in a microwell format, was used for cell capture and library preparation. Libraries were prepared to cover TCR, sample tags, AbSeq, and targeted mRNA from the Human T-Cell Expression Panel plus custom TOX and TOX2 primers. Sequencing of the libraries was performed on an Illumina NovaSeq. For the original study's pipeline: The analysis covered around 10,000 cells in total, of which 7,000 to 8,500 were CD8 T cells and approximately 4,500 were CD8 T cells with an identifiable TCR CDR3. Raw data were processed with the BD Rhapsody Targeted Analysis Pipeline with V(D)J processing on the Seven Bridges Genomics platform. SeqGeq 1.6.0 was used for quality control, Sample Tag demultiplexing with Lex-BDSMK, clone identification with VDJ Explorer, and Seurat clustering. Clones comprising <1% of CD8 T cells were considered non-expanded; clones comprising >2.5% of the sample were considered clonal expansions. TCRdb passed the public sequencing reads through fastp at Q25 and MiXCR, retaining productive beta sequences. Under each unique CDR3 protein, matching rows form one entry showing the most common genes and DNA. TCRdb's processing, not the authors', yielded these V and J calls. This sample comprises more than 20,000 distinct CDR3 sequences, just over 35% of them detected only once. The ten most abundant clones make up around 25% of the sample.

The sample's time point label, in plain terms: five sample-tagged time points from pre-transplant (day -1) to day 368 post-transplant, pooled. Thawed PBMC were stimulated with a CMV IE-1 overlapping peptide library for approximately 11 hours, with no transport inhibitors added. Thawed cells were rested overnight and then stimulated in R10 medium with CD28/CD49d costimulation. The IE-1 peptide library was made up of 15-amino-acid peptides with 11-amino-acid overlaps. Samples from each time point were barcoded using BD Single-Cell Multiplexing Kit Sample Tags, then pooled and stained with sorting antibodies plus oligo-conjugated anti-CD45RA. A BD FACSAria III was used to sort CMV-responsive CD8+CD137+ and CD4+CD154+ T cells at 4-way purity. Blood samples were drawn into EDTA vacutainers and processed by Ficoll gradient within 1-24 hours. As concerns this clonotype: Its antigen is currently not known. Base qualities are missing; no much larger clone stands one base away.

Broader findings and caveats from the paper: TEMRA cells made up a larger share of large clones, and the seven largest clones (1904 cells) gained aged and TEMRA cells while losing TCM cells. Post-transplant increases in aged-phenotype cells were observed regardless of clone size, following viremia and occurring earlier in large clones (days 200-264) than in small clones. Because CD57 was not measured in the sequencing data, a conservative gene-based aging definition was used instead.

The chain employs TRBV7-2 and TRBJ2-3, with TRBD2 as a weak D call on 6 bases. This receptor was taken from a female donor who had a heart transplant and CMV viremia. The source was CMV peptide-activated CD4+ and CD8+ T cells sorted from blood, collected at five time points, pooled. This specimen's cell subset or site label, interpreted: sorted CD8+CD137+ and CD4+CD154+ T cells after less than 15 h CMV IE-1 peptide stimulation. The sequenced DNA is TGTGCCAGCAGCTTAATAGAGGGACTTCCCCTAAGCACAGATACGCAGTATTTT. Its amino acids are CASSLIEGLPLSTDTQYF.